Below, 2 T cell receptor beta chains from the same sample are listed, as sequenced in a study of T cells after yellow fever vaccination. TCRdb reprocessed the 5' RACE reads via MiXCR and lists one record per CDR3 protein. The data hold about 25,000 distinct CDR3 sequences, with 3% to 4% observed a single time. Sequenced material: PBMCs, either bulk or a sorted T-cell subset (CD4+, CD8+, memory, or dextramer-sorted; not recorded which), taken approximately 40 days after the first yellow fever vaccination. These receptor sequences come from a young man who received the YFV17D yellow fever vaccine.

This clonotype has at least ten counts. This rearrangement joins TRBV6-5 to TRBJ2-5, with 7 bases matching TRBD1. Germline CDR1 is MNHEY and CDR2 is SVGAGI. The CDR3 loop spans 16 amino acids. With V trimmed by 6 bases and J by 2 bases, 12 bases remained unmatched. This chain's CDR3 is CASRSGGLVRQETQYF. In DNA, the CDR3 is TGTGCCAGCAGATCAGGGGGTCTGGTGAGGCAAGAGACCCAGTACTTC.

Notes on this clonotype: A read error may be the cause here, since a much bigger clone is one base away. The DNA for the CDR3 is TGCAGTGCTAGAAGCCCTGGTGATGCAGAAGCTTTCTTT. Its translation: CSARSPGDAEAFF. V usage is TRBV20-1 and J usage is TRBJ1-1; D unclear. V dropped 2 bases and J dropped 8 bases, with 15 bases sitting between them. Germline-derived CDR1 and CDR2 are DFQATT and SNEGSKA (reference sequence). The CDR3 extends over 13 amino acids.